The 18 T cell receptor beta chains listed next were all sequenced from one sample in a study of radiotherapy plus CTLA-4 blockade in lung cancer. Profiled with immunoSEQ multiplex PCR; TCRdb holds only in-frame clones, not every one. The sample holds 75,000 to 100,000 clones, about 81% seen once. The starting material was peripheral blood, obtained from a patient treated with radiotherapy plus ipilimumab. Source of these receptors: a human donor with non-small cell lung cancer who had a partial response to radiotherapy plus ipilimumab.

The chain joins TRBV5-1 to TRBJ2-3, with unresolved D. The CDR3 has 15 residues. V lost 0 bases and J 10 bases, leaving 18 bases between the germline ends. Looked up from germline, CDR1 is SGHRS and CDR2 is YFSETQ. CDR3 in DNA: TGCGCCAGCAGCTTGGGCCCCGAACAAGTCCATGCGCAGTATTTT. This sequence encodes CASSLGPEQVHAQYF. Variable domain in full (rest from reference TRBV5-1 and TRBJ2-3): KAGVTQTPRYLIKTRGQQVTLSCSPISGHRSVSWYQQTPGQGLQFLFEYFSETQRNKGNFPGRFSGRQFSNSRSEMNVSTLELGDSALYLCASSLGPEQVHAQYFGPGTRLTVL.

This sequence joins TRBV4-3 and TRBJ2-7; 10 positions match TRBD2. The CDR3 has 14 amino acids. V was clipped by 4 bases and J by 2 bases; unmatched bases: 2. Germline-derived CDR1 and CDR2 are LGHNA and YSLEER. CDR3 coding DNA: TGCGCCAGCAGCCGCGGGACTAGCGCCTACGAGCAGTACTTC. The encoded protein is CASSRGTSAYEQYF.

The V call is TRBV7-9, the J call TRBJ1-2; D possibly corresponds to TRBD1 (5 bases). V was pared by 5 bases and J by 6 bases, with 13 bases between. Germline V gene sequence: CDR1 SEHNR, CDR2 FQNEAQ (reference sequence). The CDR3 totals 13 residues. CDR3 in amino acids: CASSTRQSHGYTF. The CDR3 DNA reads as TGTGCCAGCAGCACCAGACAGTCCCATGGCTACACCTTC.

V and J are TRBV5-5 and TRBJ2-1, with TRBD1 identical over 10 bases. V shed 2 bases and J 6 bases; nucleotides not matched to a gene: 5. Germline values: CDR1 SGHKS, CDR2 YYEKEE (reference sequence). The length of the CDR3 is 15 residues. CDR3 coding DNA: TGTGCCAGCAGCTTAAAGGGACAGGGGACCAATGAGCAGTTCTTC. It is translated as CASSLKGQGTNEQFF.

The V gene is TRBV18, the J gene TRBJ2-1, with 8 bases aligning to TRBD1. The germline gives CDR1 KGHSH, CDR2 LQKENI. The CDR3 spans 15 residues. V shed 2 bases and J 9 bases; nucleotides not matched to a gene: 9. The CDR3, as DNA: TGTGCCAGCTCACCAGACAGGGGTGTTGACGGTGAGCAGTTCTTC. It yields the protein CASSPDRGVDGEQFF.

Turning to this clone: Its ends do not fully match the called genes, so a read error is possible. Other DNA sequences in this specimen translate into the identical CDR3. The rearrangement uses TRBV13 and TRBJ1-2; D perhaps matches TRBD1 (6 bases). The germline CDR1 and CDR2 sequences are PRHDT and FYEKMQ (reference sequence). The CDR3 is 16 amino acids. The CDR3 protein is CASSSGGRGSNYGYTF. DNA of the CDR3: TGTGCCAGCAGCTCGGGGGGCAGGGGAAGTAACTATGGCTACACCTTT.

In its sample, this clone was seen once. V is TRBV6-1 and J is TRBJ2-7; 9 nucleotides align to TRBD1. There are 14 residues in the CDR3. Per germline, CDR1 MNHNS and CDR2 SASEGT. V lost 6 bases, J lost 2 bases, and 5 bases stayed unmatched. In DNA, the CDR3 is TGTGCCAGCAGGAGACAGGGGGATACCTACGAGCAGTACTTC. It yields the protein CASRRQGDTYEQYF.

The chain recombines TRBV30 with TRBJ2-1; D is ambiguous. CDR1 is GTSNPN, CDR2 SVGIG, per germline (reference sequence). This CDR3 is built from 13 residues. Trimming removed 2 bases at V and 5 bases at J, with 10 bases between. In DNA, the CDR3 is TGTGCCTGGAGTAGTATTCTAAACAATGAGCAGTTCTTC. Residues: CAWSSILNNEQFF.

The chain uses TRBV6-1 and TRBJ2-7; D might be TRBD2 (5 bases). Trimming pared 2 bases from V and 5 bases from J, leaving 7 bases between. Per the germline V gene, CDR1 is MNHNS and CDR2 is SASEGT. The CDR3 totals 12 residues. CDR3: CASSEMRDEQYF. The CDR3 bases are TGTGCCAGCAGTGAAATGAGGGACGAGCAGTACTTC.

CDR3 bases: TGTGCCAGCAGTTCCACCGGGACTAGCGGGAGCAGGACAGATACGCAGTATTTT. Residues: CASSSTGTSGSRTDTQYF. The rearrangement joins TRBV28 to TRBJ2-3; TRBD2 aligns across 14 bases. Per germline, CDR1 MDHEN and CDR2 SYDVKM. Trimming took 4 bases from V and 3 from J; bases not matched to a gene: 9. The CDR3 length is 18 residues. Combining the CDR3 with reference TRBV28 and TRBJ2-3 gives the whole variable domain DVKVTQSSRYLVKRTGEKVFLECVQDMDHENMFWYRQDPGLGLRLIYFSYDVKMKEKGDIPEGYSVSREKKERFSLILESASTNQTSMYLCASSSTGTSGSRTDTQYFGPGTRLTVL.

The rearrangement joins TRBV6-6 to TRBJ2-1; 7 bases are a match to TRBD1. V trimming: 7 bases; J trimming: 10 bases; junction bases outside the gene matches: 10. This CDR3 has 13 residues. Germline CDR1 reads MNHNY; CDR2 reads SVGAGI (reference sequence). CDR3 bases: TGTGCCAGCACTATATCCACAGGGGAGGAGCAGTTCTTC. As protein: CASTISTGEEQFF.

The chain has TRBV6-5 and TRBJ2-1, with 10 bases fitting TRBD2. The CDR3 length is 13 residues. Losses at the gene ends were 6 bases for V and 9 bases for J; bases not matched to a gene: 5. Germline V gene lookup returns CDR1 MNHEY and CDR2 SVGAGI. Here the CDR3 DNA reads TGTGCCAGCAGGACCAGCGGGAGGGGTGAGCAGTTCTTC. Amino acids: CASRTSGRGEQFF.

This rearrangement joins TRBV5-6 to TRBJ1-1, with D hard to call. With 4 bases removed from V and 1 base from J, the gap between germline ends came to 8 bases. The CDR3 consists of 13 residues. Germline assignment: CDR1 SGHDT and CDR2 YYEEEE. CDR3 DNA sequence: TGTGCCAGCAGCCTACAGCCGAACACTGAAGCTTTCTTT. This sequence encodes CASSLQPNTEAFF.

V usage is TRBV28 and J usage is TRBJ1-2, with 7 bases aligning to TRBD1. Germline trimming cut 5 bases from V and 4 bases from J; bases unmatched to any gene: 4. There are 13 residues in the CDR3. Germline assignment: CDR1 MDHEN and CDR2 SYDVKM. CDR3 DNA sequence: TGTGCCAGCAGTACGGGACAGACCTATGGCTACACCTTC. Its protein is CASSTGQTYGYTF.

The genes are TRBV5-4 and TRBJ1-2; tentative D call: TRBD1 (5 bases). The CDR3 covers 15 residues. The V gene's germline CDR1 is SGHNT and CDR2 YYREEE (reference sequence). The V end was cut by 4 bases, the J end by 6 bases, with 19 bases between. The CDR3 nucleotides read TGTGCCAGCAGCCCCAGTGGGGCGCGGATAGATGGCTACACCTTC. Translation gives CASSPSGARIDGYTF.

The chain combines TRBV18 with TRBJ2-4; D gene ambiguous. This CDR3 has 16 amino acids. Trimming took 3 bases from V and 4 from J, leaving 16 bases between them. Germline CDR1 KGHSH, CDR2 LQKENI. The CDR3 reads CASSPSQGVVKNIQYF. The DNA of the CDR3 is TGTGCCAGCTCACCCTCCCAAGGAGTAGTAAAAAACATTCAGTACTTC.

This sequence joins TRBV28 and TRBJ1-1, with no clear D. Germline loops: CDR1 MDHEN, CDR2 SYDVKM. The CDR3 consists of 15 residues. Trimming removed 2 bases at V and 1 base at J, with 11 bases between. CDR3 in amino acids: CASSLPLTRNTEAFF. The CDR3 nucleotides read TGTGCCAGCAGTTTACCCCTGACAAGGAACACTGAAGCTTTCTTT.

The genes are TRBV7-3 and TRBJ1-1, with D hard to call. The CDR3 has 15 amino acids. Trimming stripped 1 base from V and 1 base from J, with 10 bases between. The germline V gene encodes CDR1 SGHTA and CDR2 FQGTGA. The CDR3 DNA reads TGTGCCAGCAGCTTAATGCGACTGAAGAACACTGAAGCTTTCTTT. It specifies CASSLMRLKNTEAFF.